Following are 17 T cell receptor beta chains from one sample sequenced in a study of shared clonotypes between healthy human individuals. The protocol was immunoSEQ multiplex PCR, while the TCRdb copy is restricted to in-frame clones and leaves out a portion. Of a few hundred thousand clones in the sample, roughly four fifths were seen once. Source material: PBMCs. Receptors originate from a middle-aged woman in good health. Some clones in this sample may be carry-over from other donors' samples.

The chain couples TRBV5-4 to TRBJ2-1; D gene uncertain. The CDR3 consists of 16 residues. Trimming left V 1 base short and J 7 bases short, with 18 bases between. In germline, CDR1 is SGHNT, CDR2 YYREEE (reference sequence). The CDR3 loop is CASSLRGGSTGNEQFF. The CDR3 DNA reads as TGTGCCAGCAGCTTGCGCGGCGGCTCTACTGGGAATGAGCAGTTCTTC.

The chain carries TRBV27 and TRBJ1-5, with no clear D. CDR1 and CDR2 (germline): MNHEY, SMNVEV (reference sequence). Trimming removed 1 base from V and 2 bases from J, with 9 bases in between. This CDR3 region has 15 residues. The CDR3 sequence is CASSLWSSGNQPQHF. The CDR3 region has the DNA TGTGCCAGCAGTTTATGGTCCAGTGGCAATCAGCCCCAGCATTTT.

V is TRBV7-9 and J is TRBJ2-1; D is possibly TRBD1 or TRBD2 (6 bases each). Trimming stripped 5 bases from V and 4 bases from J, with 15 bases between. The CDR3 runs 15 residues. Germline V lookup: CDR1 SEHNR, CDR2 FQNEAQ (reference sequence). For the CDR3, the DNA is TGTGCCAGCAGCATTACTAGGGGGGCGTACAATGAGCAGTTCTTC. It translates to CASSITRGAYNEQFF.

V usage is TRBV28 and J usage is TRBJ2-7, with TRBD1 identical over 8 bases. J was trimmed by 0 bases and V by 4 bases; bases with no gene match: 8. Germline V CDR1 and CDR2: MDHEN, SYDVKM. This CDR3 region has 16 residues. CDR3 in amino acids: CASSSLGTGGSYEQYF. In nucleotides, the CDR3 is TGTGCCAGCAGTTCGTTGGGGACAGGTGGCTCCTACGAGCAGTACTTC. The whole variable domain, remainder taken from reference TRBV28 and TRBJ2-7, is DVKVTQSSRYLVKRTGEKVFLECVQDMDHENMFWYRQDPGLGLRLIYFSYDVKMKEKGDIPEGYSVSREKKERFSLILESASTNQTSMYLCASSSLGTGGSYEQYFGPGTRLTVT.

The V call is TRBV5-1, the J call TRBJ2-5, with D tentatively TRBD1 (6 bases). The V gene lost 3 bases and the J gene lost 4 bases, with 16 bases spanning the gap. Germline assignment: CDR1 SGHRS and CDR2 YFSETQ. The CDR3 spans 15 residues. The CDR3 DNA reads as TGCGCCAGCAGCTCGCAACAGGGTCCTCTAGAGACCCAGTACTTC. Translating it yields CASSSQQGPLETQYF. Variable domain in full (rest from reference TRBV5-1 and TRBJ2-5): KAGVTQTPRYLIKTRGQQVTLSCSPISGHRSVSWYQQTPGQGLQFLFEYFSETQRNKGNFPGRFSGRQFSNSRSEMNVSTLELGDSALYLCASSSQQGPLETQYFGPGTRLLVL.

The rearrangement uses TRBV6-5 and TRBJ2-1, with 7 bases aligning to TRBD2. This CDR3 comprises 15 residues. Per germline, CDR1 MNHEY and CDR2 SVGAGI. V lost 6 bases, J lost 2 bases, and 7 bases stayed unmatched. CDR3 coding DNA: TGTGCCAGCAGCCCGCCGAGCGGGACCTACAATGAGCAGTTCTTC. Amino acid sequence: CASSPPSGTYNEQFF.

This clone has a single count. The V and J genes are TRBV15 and TRBJ1-1; TRBD1 might be the D (5 bases). Germline V gene data show CDR1 as LNHNV and CDR2 as YYDKDF (reference sequence). The CDR3 spans 14 residues. The V end lost 6 bases, the J end lost 7 bases, and 18 bases lay between the germline ends. In DNA, the CDR3 is TGTGCCACCAGACGCGGGGCAGGGAGATTTGAAGCTTTCTTT. Its translation: CATRRGAGRFEAFF.

The V and J genes are TRBV7-6 and TRBJ2-7; 11 nucleotides align to TRBD1. V gave up 5 bases and J gave up 4 bases; unmatched junction bases: 7. The germline gives CDR1 SGHVS, CDR2 FNYEAQ. This CDR3 is built from 15 residues. CDR3 region: CASSPGTGGVYEQYF. Here the CDR3 DNA reads TGTGCCAGCAGCCCGGGGACAGGGGGTGTGTACGAGCAGTACTTC.

J is TRBJ2-1 and V is TRBV7-3, with D unresolved. Trimming stripped 5 bases from V and 2 bases from J, with 16 bases between. Germline CDR1 reads SGHTA; CDR2 reads FQGTGA. The CDR3 covers 16 residues. This chain's CDR3 is CASSQRPRSPYNEQFF. CDR3 DNA: TGTGCCAGCAGCCAAAGACCCCGCTCACCCTACAATGAGCAGTTCTTC.

V usage is TRBV28 and J usage is TRBJ1-5; maybe TRBD1 (5 bases). Germline V gene data show CDR1 as MDHEN and CDR2 as SYDVKM. The V end lost 5 bases, the J end lost 1 base, and 12 bases lay between the germline ends. The CDR3 is 15 amino acids. DNA for the CDR3: TGTGCCAGCAGTCCGGGGGGACCGAGCAATCAGCCCCAGCATTTT. This gives the protein CASSPGGPSNQPQHF.

The V call is TRBV6-1, the J call TRBJ2-7; D call uncertain. The V end was cut by 0 bases, the J end by 4 bases, with 13 bases between. Germline CDR1 MNHNS, CDR2 SASEGT. CDR3 length: 15 amino acids. The CDR3 bases are TGTGCCAGCAGTGAAGCGCCCCTAGTTCTTTACGAGCAGTACTTC. Its protein is CASSEAPLVLYEQYF.

V is TRBV5-1 and J is TRBJ2-3; 8 bases match TRBD1. Looked up from germline, CDR1 is SGHRS and CDR2 is YFSETQ. The J segment lost 5 bases and the V segment lost 1 base, leaving 6 bases of the junction unmatched. The CDR3 is made up of 15 amino acids. The CDR3 DNA reads TGCGCCAGCAGCTTGCGAACAGGGGGTGGAGATACGCAGTATTTT. It translates to CASSLRTGGGDTQYF.

This clone was observed a few times. V and J are TRBV7-9 and TRBJ2-3; 12 bases map to TRBD1. The V segment lost 3 bases and the J segment 4 bases; nucleotides outside the gene matches: 8. Per the germline V gene, CDR1 is SEHNR and CDR2 is FQNEAQ (reference sequence). The CDR3 sequence is 17 residues long. The CDR3 bases are TGTGCCAGCAGCTTCCTGAGGGACAGGGGGCAAGCAGATACGCAGTATTTT. This encodes CASSFLRDRGQADTQYF.

In DNA form, the CDR3 reads TGCAGCGTTGATCCGTGGACAGGGAGGGAGACCCAGTACTTC. Translation: CSVDPWTGRETQYF. The V call is TRBV29-1, the J call TRBJ2-5, with 8 bases aligning to TRBD1. Germline CDR1 SQVTM, CDR2 ANQGSEA. V lost 3 bases to trimming and J lost 5 bases; unmatched junction nucleotides: 8. The CDR3 sequence is 14 residues long.

CDR3 in DNA: TGCGCCAGCCACATCGGCGTAGGGAGGGGCACTGAAGCTTTCTTT. Encoded protein: CASHIGVGRGTEAFF. The chain has TRBV10-2 and TRBJ1-1, with D possibly TRBD1 on 5 matching bases. The V end lost 8 bases, the J end lost 4 bases, and 20 bases lay between the germline ends. The CDR3 sequence is 15 residues long. Germline V gene lookup returns CDR1 WSHSY and CDR2 SAAADI.

As concerns this clone: The identical CDR3 is also encoded by other nucleotide sequences in the sample. The rearrangement links TRBV28 to TRBJ2-1, with D perhaps TRBD2 (5 bases). The V and J ends lost 3 bases and 5 bases respectively, with 14 bases between them. Looked up from germline, CDR1 is MDHEN and CDR2 is SYDVKM. The CDR3 covers 15 residues. The CDR3 sequence is CASSLFLAENNEQFF. As DNA, the CDR3 is TGTGCCAGCAGTTTGTTTCTAGCCGAAAACAATGAGCAGTTCTTC.

This clone was recorded a few times. V usage is TRBV11-2 and J usage is TRBJ2-1; TRBD2 matches 9 bases. Germline V gene data show CDR1 as SGHAT and CDR2 as FQNNGV. V lost 1 base and J lost 4; bases outside the gene matches: 5. The CDR3 is 16 amino acids. The DNA for the CDR3 is TGTGCCAGCAGCTTAGTGGGTAGCGGGAGATACAATGAGCAGTTCTTC. Amino acid sequence: CASSLVGSGRYNEQFF.